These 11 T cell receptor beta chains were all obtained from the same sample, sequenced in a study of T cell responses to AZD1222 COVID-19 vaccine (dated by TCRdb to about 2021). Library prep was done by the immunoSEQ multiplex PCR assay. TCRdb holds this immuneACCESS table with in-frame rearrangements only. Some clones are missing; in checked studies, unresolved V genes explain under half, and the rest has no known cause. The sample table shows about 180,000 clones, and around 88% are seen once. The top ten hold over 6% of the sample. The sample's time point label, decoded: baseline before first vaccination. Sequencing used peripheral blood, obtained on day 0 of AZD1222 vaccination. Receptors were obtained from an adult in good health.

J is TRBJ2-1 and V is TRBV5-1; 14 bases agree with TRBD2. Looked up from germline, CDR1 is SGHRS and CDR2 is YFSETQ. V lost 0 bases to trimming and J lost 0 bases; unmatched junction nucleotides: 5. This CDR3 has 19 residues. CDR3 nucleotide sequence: TGCGCCAGCAGCTTGGCGACTAGCGGGGGGGCCGTCTCCTACAATGAGCAGTTCTTC. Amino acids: CASSLATSGGAVSYNEQFF.

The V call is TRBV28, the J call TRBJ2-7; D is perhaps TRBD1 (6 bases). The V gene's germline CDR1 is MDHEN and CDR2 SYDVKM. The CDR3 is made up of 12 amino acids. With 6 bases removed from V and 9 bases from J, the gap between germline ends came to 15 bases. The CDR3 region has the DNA TGTGCCAGCAGAACCCGGACAGCCGGGCAGTACTTC. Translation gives CASRTRTAGQYF.

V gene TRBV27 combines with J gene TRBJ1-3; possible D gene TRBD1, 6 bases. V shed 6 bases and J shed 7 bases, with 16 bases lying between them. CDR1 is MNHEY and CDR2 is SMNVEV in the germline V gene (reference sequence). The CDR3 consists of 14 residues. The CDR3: CASRVRTVPNTIYF. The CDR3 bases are TGTGCCAGCAGAGTCAGGACAGTGCCGAACACCATATATTTT.

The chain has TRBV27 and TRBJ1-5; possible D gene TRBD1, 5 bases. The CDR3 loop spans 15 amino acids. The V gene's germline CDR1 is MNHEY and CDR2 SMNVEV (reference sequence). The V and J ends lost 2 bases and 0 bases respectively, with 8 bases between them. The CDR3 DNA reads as TGTGCCAGCAGTTTACAGGGTTTTAGCAATCAGCCCCAGCATTTT. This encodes CASSLQGFSNQPQHF.

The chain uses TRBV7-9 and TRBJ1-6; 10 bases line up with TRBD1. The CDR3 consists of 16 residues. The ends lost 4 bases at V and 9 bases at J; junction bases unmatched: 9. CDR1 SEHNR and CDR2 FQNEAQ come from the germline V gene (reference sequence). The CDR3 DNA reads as TGTGCCAGCAGCTCGTTCGGACAGGGGGGTGGTTCACCCCTCCACTTT. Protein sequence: CASSSFGQGGGSPLHF.

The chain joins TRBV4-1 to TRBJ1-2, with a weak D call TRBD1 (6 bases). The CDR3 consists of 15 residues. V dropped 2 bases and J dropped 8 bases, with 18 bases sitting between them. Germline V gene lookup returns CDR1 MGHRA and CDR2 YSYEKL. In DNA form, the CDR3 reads TGCGCCAGCAGCCAACGACCAGGGGCTAGCTACGGCTACACCTTC. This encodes CASSQRPGASYGYTF.

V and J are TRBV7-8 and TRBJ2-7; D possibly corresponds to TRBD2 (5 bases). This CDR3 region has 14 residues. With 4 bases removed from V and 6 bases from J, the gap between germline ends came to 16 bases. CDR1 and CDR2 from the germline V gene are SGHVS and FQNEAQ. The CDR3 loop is CASSSSGRISEQYF. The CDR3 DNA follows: TGTGCCAGCAGCTCCAGCGGAAGGATATCCGAGCAGTACTTC.

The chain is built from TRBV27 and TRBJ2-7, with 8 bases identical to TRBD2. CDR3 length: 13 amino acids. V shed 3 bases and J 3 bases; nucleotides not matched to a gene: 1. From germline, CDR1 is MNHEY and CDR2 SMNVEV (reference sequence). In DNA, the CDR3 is TGTGCCAGCAGTTTCGGGGGGGTCTACGAGCAGTACTTC. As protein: CASSFGGVYEQYF.

In nucleotides, the CDR3 is TGTGCCAGCAGCTTAATGGCAGGGCAGAACACTGAAGCTTTCTTT. Its protein product is CASSLMAGQNTEAFF. The genes are TRBV7-8 and TRBJ1-1; tentative D call: TRBD1 (5 bases). CDR3 length: 15 amino acids. Germline values: CDR1 SGHVS, CDR2 FQNEAQ. Trimming pared 2 bases from V and 1 base from J, leaving 11 bases between. Based on the CDR3 plus reference TRBV7-8 and TRBJ1-1, the full variable domain is GAGVSQSPRYKVAKRGQDVALRCDPISGHVSLFWYQQALGQGPEFLTYFQNEAQLDKSGLPSDRFFAERPEGSVSTLKIQRTQQEDSAVYLCASSLMAGQNTEAFFGQGTRLTVV.

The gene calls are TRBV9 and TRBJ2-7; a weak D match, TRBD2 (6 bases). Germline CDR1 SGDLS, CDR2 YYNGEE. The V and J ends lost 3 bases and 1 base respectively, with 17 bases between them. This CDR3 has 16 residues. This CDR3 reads CASSAHPPGTSYEQYF. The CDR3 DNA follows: TGTGCCAGCAGCGCCCACCCCCCCGGGACTTCCTACGAGCAGTACTTC.

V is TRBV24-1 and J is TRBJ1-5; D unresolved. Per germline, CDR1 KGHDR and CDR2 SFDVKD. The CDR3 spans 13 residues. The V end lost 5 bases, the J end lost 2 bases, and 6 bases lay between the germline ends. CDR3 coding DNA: TGTGCCACCAGTGTCGGGGGCAATCAGCCCCAGCATTTT. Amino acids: CATSVGGNQPQHF.